The sequence of this T cell receptor (beta chain) was determined in a study of blood T cell repertoires in COVID-19 (dated by TCRdb to 2018 to 2021). Turning to the overall study: The collaborator samples originated in the United States, Italy and Spain and spanned the acute and convalescent phases of COVID-19. The dataset comprised deeply sampled blood TCRbeta repertoires from subjects exposed to, actively infected with, or recovered from COVID-19. The repertoires were released in a freely available public database meant as a resource for research on the immune response to SARS-CoV-2. The samples were drawn from two sources: the first 160 participants of the ongoing ImmuneRACE study, and 1,000 to 1,500 subjects contributed by 6 global collaborators. Where HLA class I and class II types were available, the types were taken from metadata supplied by the sample provider, not from assay-based typing. Sample metadata almost always included a de-identified subject ID, COVID-19 status, age in years and sex. The prospective study material was composed of cDNA or gDNA derived from T cells, B-cell-depleted T cells, or PBMCs. Overall results and qualifications from the work: The quantity of clinical and demographic metadata differed by source and by participant and was supplied without curation.

Collaborating institutions collected whole blood in K2EDTA tubes following their own protocols. Collaborator samples were shipped for TCRbeta analysis as frozen whole blood, isolated PBMCs, or DNA extracted from either sample type. The CDR3 numbers 13 residues from cysteine through phenylalanine. Just CDR3 DNA is preserved here, 39 bases in frame from base 1. The germline V end is reduced by 8 bases and the J end by 3 bases; junction bases left unmatched: 7. The germline V gene (reference sequence) gives CDR1 as MNHNY and CDR2 as SVGAGI. On this clone: No cognate antigen has been identified for it. Base-call qualities are not available, and no considerably larger clone is one nucleotide away.

TCRbeta CDR3 regions were amplified from genomic DNA by means of the immunoSEQ Assay, a bias-controlled multiplex PCR. On the study's bioinformatics: Within the assay, amplification of reference gene primers was used to estimate how many nucleated cells each sample contained. To quantify the absolute abundance of each unique TCRbeta CDR3 rearrangement, sequence reads were collapsed and filtered. For each sample, productive Simpson clonality was calculated by taking the square root of Simpson's diversity index across productive rearrangements. The table comes from immuneACCESS by way of TCRdb, which keeps in-frame sequences with V and J called. Part of the clones is missing from these tables; in studies checked, under half for an unresolved V gene and the rest for unknown reasons. V, J and clone size are taken as reported in that table, and D and trimming were inferred from the DNA itself. In this sample the table shows some 70,000 clones, 89% of which occur a single time. The ten largest clonotypes hold around 8.7% of the sample.

The source of this sequence is a man in his fifties with active COVID-19. This sequence uses TRBV6-6 and TRBJ2-7; TRBD2 agrees with 7 junctional bases. Sequencing was carried out using peripheral blood. The sequence in DNA is TGTGCCAGCCTACAGCGGGGCGGCTACGAGCAGTACTTC. Its product reads: CASLQRGGYEQYF.